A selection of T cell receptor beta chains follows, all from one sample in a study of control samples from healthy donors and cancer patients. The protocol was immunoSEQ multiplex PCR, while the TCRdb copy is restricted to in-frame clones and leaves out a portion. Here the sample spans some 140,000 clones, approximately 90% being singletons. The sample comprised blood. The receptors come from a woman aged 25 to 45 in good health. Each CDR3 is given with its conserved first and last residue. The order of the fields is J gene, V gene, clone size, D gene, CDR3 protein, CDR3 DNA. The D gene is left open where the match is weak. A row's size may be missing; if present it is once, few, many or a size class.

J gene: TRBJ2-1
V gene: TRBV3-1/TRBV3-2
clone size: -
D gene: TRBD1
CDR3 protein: CASSPDRSSYNEQFF
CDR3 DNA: TGTGCCAGCAGCCCGGACAGGAGCTCCTACAATGAGCAGTTCTTC

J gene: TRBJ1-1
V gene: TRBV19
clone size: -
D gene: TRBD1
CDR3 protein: CASIADRQDTEAFF
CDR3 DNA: TGTGCCAGTATCGCGGACAGGCAAGACACTGAAGCTTTCTTT

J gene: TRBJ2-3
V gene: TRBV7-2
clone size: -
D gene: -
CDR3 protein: CASSWDPTGGEQYF
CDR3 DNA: TGTGCCAGCAGCTGGGACCCTACAGGGGGGGAGCAGTATTTT

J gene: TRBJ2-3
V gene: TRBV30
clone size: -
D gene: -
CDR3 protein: CAWIADTDTQYF
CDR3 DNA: TGTGCCTGGATCGCGGACACAGATACGCAGTATTTT

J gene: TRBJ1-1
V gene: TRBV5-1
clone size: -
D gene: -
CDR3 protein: CASSLLTANTEAFF
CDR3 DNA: TGCGCCAGCAGCCTACTTACAGCGAACACTGAAGCTTTCTTT

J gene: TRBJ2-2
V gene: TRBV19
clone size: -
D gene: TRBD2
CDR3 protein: CASSIGPRTSGTGELFF
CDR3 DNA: TGTGCCAGTAGTATAGGTCCAAGGACTAGCGGGACCGGGGAGCTGTTTTTT

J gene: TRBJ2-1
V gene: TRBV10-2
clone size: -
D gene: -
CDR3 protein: CASRQGSNEQFF
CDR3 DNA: TGCGCCAGCCGGCAGGGAAGCAATGAGCAGTTCTTC

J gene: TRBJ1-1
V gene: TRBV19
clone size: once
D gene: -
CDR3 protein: CASSIGKNTEAFF
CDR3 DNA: TGTGCCAGTAGTATCGGAAAGAACACTGAAGCTTTCTTT

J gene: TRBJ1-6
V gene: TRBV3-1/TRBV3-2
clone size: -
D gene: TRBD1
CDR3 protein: CASSGNAGTGDSPLHF
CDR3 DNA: TGTGCCAGCAGCGGTAACGCCGGGACAGGGGATTCACCCCTCCACTTT

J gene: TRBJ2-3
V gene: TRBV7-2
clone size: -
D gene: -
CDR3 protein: CASSLAANTDTQYF
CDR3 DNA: TGTGCCAGCAGCTTAGCTGCGAACACAGATACGCAGTATTTT

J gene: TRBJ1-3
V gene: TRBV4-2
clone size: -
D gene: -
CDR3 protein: CASTTGGNTIYF
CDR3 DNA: TGTGCCAGCACGACAGGTGGAAACACCATATATTTT

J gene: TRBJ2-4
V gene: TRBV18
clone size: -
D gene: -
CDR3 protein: CASSLGTPPFVQYF
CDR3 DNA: TGTGCCAGCTCACTGGGGACACCCCCATTCGTTCAGTACTTC

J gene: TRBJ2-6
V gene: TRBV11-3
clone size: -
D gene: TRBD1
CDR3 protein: CASSPGTEGSGANVLTF
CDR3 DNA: TGTGCCAGCAGCCCCGGGACAGAAGGCTCTGGGGCCAACGTCCTGACTTTC

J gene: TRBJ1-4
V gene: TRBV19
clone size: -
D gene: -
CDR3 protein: CASSPRLGVEEKLFF
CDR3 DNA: TGTGCCAGTAGTCCCCGTCTGGGGGTAGAAGAAAAACTGTTTTTT

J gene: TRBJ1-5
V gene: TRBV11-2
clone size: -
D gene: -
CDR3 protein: CASSLSSNQPQHF
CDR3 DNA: TGTGCCAGCAGCTTAAGTAGCAATCAGCCCCAGCATTTT

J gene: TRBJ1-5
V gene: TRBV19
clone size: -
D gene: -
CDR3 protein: CASTELAGGSNQPQHF
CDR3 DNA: TGTGCCAGTACTGAACTCGCGGGCGGGAGCAATCAGCCCCAGCATTTT

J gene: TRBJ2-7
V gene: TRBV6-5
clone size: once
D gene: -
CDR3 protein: CASSYSFYGGYEQYF
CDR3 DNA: TGTGCCAGCAGTTACTCGTTTTACGGGGGTTACGAGCAGTACTTC

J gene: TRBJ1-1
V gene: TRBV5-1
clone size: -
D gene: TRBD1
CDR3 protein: CASSASGGATEAFF
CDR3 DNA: TGCGCCAGCAGCGCCTCAGGGGGCGCGACTGAAGCTTTCTTT

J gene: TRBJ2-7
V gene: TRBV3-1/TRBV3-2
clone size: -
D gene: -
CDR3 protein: CASSQDHGGSEQYF
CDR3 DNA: TGTGCCAGCAGCCAAGATCACGGAGGGTCCGAGCAGTACTTC